Listed below are T cell receptor beta chains from one sample, sequenced in a study of blood T cell repertoires in COVID-19. Generated by immunoSEQ multiplex PCR, the TCRdb table keeps only in-frame clones and is missing some. The sample gives 62,000 or so clones, just over 85% of which show up once; more than 4% is in the top ten. Source material: peripheral blood. Receptor source: a human donor in a cohort sampled during active COVID-19. The CDR3 runs from the conserved cysteine through the conserved F or W. D genes are given only for firm matches. Not every row has a clone size; where given, it reads once, few, many or a size class.

cdr3_nt cdr3_aa d_call j_call v_call clone_size
TGTGCCAGTAGCCGGGACAGGGGGGCCGGGGAGCTGTTTTTT CASSRDRGAGELFF TRBD1 TRBJ2-2 TRBV19 NA
TGCGCCAGCAGCTCCACCGGAACAGGGGGCTCTGGAAACACCATATATTTT CASSSTGTGGSGNTIYF TRBD1 TRBJ1-3 TRBV5-1 once
TGTGCCAGCAAAAAGCCTAGCGGGAGGCCCCACGAGCAGTACTTC CASKKPSGRPHEQYF TRBD2 TRBJ2-7 TRBV6-5 NA
TGTGCCAGCAGCTCGGGACTAGCGGCCTACAATGAGCAGTTCTTC CASSSGLAAYNEQFF TRBD2 TRBJ2-1 TRBV7-8 NA
TGTGCCAGCAGCTTAGACCGGCTGACGGGAGTGGGCGAGACCCAGTACTTC CASSLDRLTGVGETQYF NA TRBJ2-5 TRBV11-2 NA
TGTGCCAGCAGCCTCGACAGGGCAACTAATGAAAAACTGTTTTTT CASSLDRATNEKLFF TRBD1 TRBJ1-4 TRBV6-2/TRBV6-3 NA
TGTGCCAGCAGGACAGGGTCTTTGGGTGGCTACACCTTC CASRTGSLGGYTF TRBD1 TRBJ1-2 TRBV6-5 NA
TGTGCCACCAGCGATGGAGTACAGGGCCTTGGGCCCCAGCATTTT CATSDGVQGLGPQHF NA TRBJ1-5 TRBV24-1 NA
TGCGCCAGCAGCTTGGGGACAGGGGGCGAGCAGTACTTC CASSLGTGGEQYF TRBD1 TRBJ2-7 TRBV5-1 NA
TGTGCCAGCAGCCTGGAGAGGGGGATCTCCTACAATGAGCAGTTCTTC CASSLERGISYNEQFF NA TRBJ2-1 TRBV7-2 NA
TGTGCCAGCAGCCCGAACAGGCCCTCTGGAAACACCATATATTTT CASSPNRPSGNTIYF NA TRBJ1-3 TRBV7-9 once
TGTGCCAGCAGTAATGGCGGGGTGAACGAGCAGTACTTC CASSNGGVNEQYF NA TRBJ2-7 TRBV25-1 NA
TGTGCCAGCAGCGGGACAGGGGGTAATTCACCCCTCCACTTT CASSGTGGNSPLHF TRBD1 TRBJ1-6 TRBV27 NA